The 22 T cell receptor beta chains reported below all come from one sample, sequenced in a study of T cell changes during pregnancy in multiple sclerosis. Profiled with immunoSEQ multiplex PCR; TCRdb holds only in-frame clones, not every one. The sample gives some 30,000 clones, roughly 87% of which show up once; roughly 10% is in the top ten. The source was CD8+ T cells from peripheral blood mononuclear cells, collected in the third trimester of pregnancy. The receptors were sampled from a female donor with multiple sclerosis, enrolled in a pregnancy study.

This clone was observed a few times. The V call is TRBV9, the J call TRBJ2-2; 8 nucleotides agree with TRBD2. The CDR3 spans 16 residues. V dropped 4 bases and J dropped 5; count of bases not matched to a gene: 10. Germline V CDR1 and CDR2: SGDLS, YYNGEE. The CDR3 region has the DNA TGTGCCAGCAGCCCTCCGGCCAGCGGGGGTACCGGGGAGCTGTTTTTT. It encodes CASSPPASGGTGELFF.

CDR3 sequence: CASRRVNQPQHF. CDR3 nucleotide sequence: TGTGCCTCTCGGCGGGTGAATCAGCCCCAGCATTTT. V usage is TRBV2 and J usage is TRBJ1-5, with unresolved D. The CDR3 is 12 amino acids. Looked up from germline, CDR1 is SNHLY and CDR2 is FYNNEI. The V gene lost 11 bases and the J gene lost 4 bases, with 12 bases spanning the gap.

The rearrangement uses TRBV6-5 and TRBJ1-1; perhaps TRBD1 as D (6 bases). CDR1 and CDR2 from the germline V gene are MNHEY and SVGAGI. The CDR3 is 15 amino acids. V shed 4 bases and J shed 1 base, with 13 bases lying between them. CDR3 nucleotides: TGTGCCAGCAGTTTCAGGGGAGACGGGAACACTGAAGCTTTCTTT. It codes for CASSFRGDGNTEAFF.

The chain uses TRBV7-6 and TRBJ2-7; 12 nucleotides line up with TRBD2. The V and J ends lost 3 bases and 1 base, in that order; junction bases with no gene match: 4. Germline V gene sequence: CDR1 SGHVS, CDR2 FNYEAQ. The CDR3 length is 16 residues. CDR3 in DNA: TGTGCCAGCAGCTTGACTAGCGGGGGACCGTCCTACGAGCAGTACTTC. Translation: CASSLTSGGPSYEQYF.

The rearrangement links TRBV5-6 to TRBJ1-2; 10 nucleotides agree with TRBD1. Germline V gene sequence: CDR1 SGHDT, CDR2 YYEEEE. The CDR3 loop spans 13 amino acids. The V segment lost 7 bases and the J segment 8 bases; nucleotides outside the gene matches: 8. Written as DNA, the CDR3 is TGTGCCAGCGCGGCTGGGACAGGGGTCGGCTACACCTTC. Translation: CASAAGTGVGYTF.

The chain employs TRBV5-1 and TRBJ2-5; the match to TRBD2 covers 8 bases. This CDR3 is 13 amino acids long. Trimming removed 7 bases from V and 5 bases from J; junction bases left unmatched: 7. From germline, CDR1 is SGHRS and CDR2 YFSETQ. The chain's CDR3 is CASLSGSRETQYF. The CDR3 bases are TGCGCCAGCCTCAGCGGGAGTCGGGAGACCCAGTACTTC. The full variable domain, in which reference TRBV5-1 and TRBJ2-5 provide the parts outside the CDR3, is KAGVTQTPRYLIKTRGQQVTLSCSPISGHRSVSWYQQTPGQGLQFLFEYFSETQRNKGNFPGRFSGRQFSNSRSEMNVSTLELGDSALYLCASLSGSRETQYFGPGTRLLVL.

The V call is TRBV9, the J call TRBJ2-2, with 8 bases matching TRBD2. The germline V gene has CDR1 SGDLS and CDR2 YYNGEE. The CDR3 is 16 residues long. Unmatched junction bases numbered 2, after V lost 0 bases and J lost 1 base. The CDR3 DNA sequence: TGTGCCAGCAGCGTAGATAGCGGGGTGAACACCGGGGAGCTGTTTTTT. Its protein product is CASSVDSGVNTGELFF.

This chain uses TRBV7-2 with TRBJ2-3; TRBD2 matches 13 bases. The CDR3 has 18 residues. The trim removed 1 base at V and 1 base at J, leaving 5 bases unmatched. Germline V gives CDR1 SGHTA, CDR2 FQGNSA. CDR3 sequence (DNA): TGTGCCAGCAGCTTAGGACTAGCGGGGGGCGTGGGCACAGATACGCAGTATTTT. Translated, it gives CASSLGLAGGVGTDTQYF.

The chain couples TRBV9 to TRBJ1-3, with TRBD1 matching 7 bases. This CDR3 has 17 residues. Germline CDR1 is SGDLS and CDR2 is YYNGEE. J was trimmed by 0 bases and V by 2 bases; bases with no gene match: 8. The CDR3 protein is CASSVGTASRSGNTIYF. The CDR3 coding sequence is TGTGCCAGCAGCGTCGGGACAGCCTCGCGCTCTGGAAACACCATATATTTT.

The gene calls are TRBV7-9 and TRBJ1-1; D unclear. Germline V lookup: CDR1 SEHNR, CDR2 FQNEAQ (reference sequence). V was pared by 5 bases and J by 5 bases, with 12 bases between. The CDR3 length is 13 residues. CDR3: CASSPPRRTEAFF. CDR3 nucleotide sequence: TGTGCCAGCAGCCCCCCGAGGAGGACTGAAGCTTTCTTT.

The chain joins TRBV6-5 to TRBJ2-5, with D perhaps matching TRBD2 (5 bases). The tail of the sequence fits TRBJ2-7 better, so the J call may be wrong. Germline CDR1 and CDR2: MNHEY and SVGAGI. The CDR3 has 12 amino acids. The CDR3 DNA reads TGTGCCAGCAGTTACTCGCGGGACGAGCAGTACTTC. Amino acids: CASSYSRDEQYF.

The V call is TRBV4-1, the J call TRBJ1-1; D is undetermined. Germline V gene sequence: CDR1 MGHRA, CDR2 YSYEKL. CDR3 length: 16 residues. Between the trimmed V and J ends, which lost 1 base and 5 bases, there was a span of 17 bases. CDR3 region: CASSQVPPGPGTEAFF. The CDR3 nucleotides are TGCGCCAGCAGCCAAGTCCCCCCTGGGCCGGGGACTGAAGCTTTCTTT.

This clone was observed once. J is TRBJ1-1 and V is TRBV2, with D hard to call. CDR3 length: 16 amino acids. Germline V gene lookup returns CDR1 SNHLY and CDR2 FYNNEI. V lost 8 bases and J 1 base, leaving 20 bases between the germline ends. CDR3 DNA: TGTGCCAGCTGGTATTCTAACCTCTCGGGGAACACTGAAGCTTTCTTT. It encodes CASWYSNLSGNTEAFF. The full variable domain, rest sourced from reference TRBV2 and TRBJ1-1, is EPEVTQTPSHQVTQMGQEVILRCVPISNHLYFYWYRQILGQKVEFLVSFYNNEISEKSEIFDDQFSVERPDGSNFTLKIRSTKLEDSAMYFCASWYSNLSGNTEAFFGQGTRLTVV.

The rearrangement links TRBV6-6 to TRBJ2-3, with no clear D. This CDR3 comprises 13 residues. Germline CDR1 is MNHNY and CDR2 is SVGAGI (reference sequence). The V end lost 4 bases, the J end lost 2 bases, and 7 bases lay between the germline ends. CDR3 nucleotide sequence: TGTGCCAGCAGTTGGCTGAACACAGATACGCAGTATTTT. It translates to CASSWLNTDTQYF.

The chain recombines TRBV7-8 with TRBJ1-1, with D tentatively TRBD1 (6 bases). Deletions cut 2 bases from V and 0 bases from J, with 13 bases between. The CDR3 has 16 amino acids. From germline, CDR1 is SGHVS and CDR2 FQNEAQ. The CDR3 sequence: CASSLPGHLMNTEAFF. The CDR3, as DNA: TGTGCCAGCAGCTTACCGGGACACTTAATGAACACTGAAGCTTTCTTT. The complete variable domain, with remaining parts taken from reference TRBV7-8 and TRBJ1-1, reads GAGVSQSPRYKVAKRGQDVALRCDPISGHVSLFWYQQALGQGPEFLTYFQNEAQLDKSGLPSDRFFAERPEGSVSTLKIQRTQQEDSAVYLCASSLPGHLMNTEAFFGQGTRLTVV.

This chain uses TRBV6-5 with TRBJ1-2; D perhaps matches TRBD1 (5 bases). CDR1 is MNHEY and CDR2 is SVGAGI in the germline V gene. The ends were cut back, 6 bases at V and 0 bases at J, with 14 bases in the middle. The CDR3 totals 15 residues. The CDR3 DNA reads TGTGCCAGCAGAAATAGGGGAATAGCTAACTATGGCTACACCTTC. It translates to CASRNRGIANYGYTF.

The V call is TRBV7-8, the J call TRBJ2-7; TRBD1 is a possible D gene (5 bases). The CDR3 covers 14 residues. Germline CDR1 SGHVS, CDR2 FQNEAQ. The V and J ends lost 4 bases and 1 base respectively, with 11 bases between them. The CDR3 loop reads CASSSDSYSYEQYF. The CDR3 DNA follows: TGTGCCAGCAGCTCTGACAGTTATTCCTACGAGCAGTACTTC.

This clone occurred once. The chain recombines TRBV5-4 with TRBJ2-1, with D hard to call. CDR1 is SGHNT and CDR2 is YYREEE in the germline V gene (reference sequence). The CDR3 length is 15 residues. V dropped 0 bases and J dropped 1 base, with 8 bases sitting between them. CDR3 amino acids: CASSLDISSYNEQFF. The CDR3 nucleotides are TGTGCCAGCAGCTTGGACATTTCATCCTACAATGAGCAGTTCTTC.

The rearrangement uses TRBV5-1 and TRBJ2-1; TRBD2 aligns across 8 bases. Germline lookup yields CDR1 SGHRS and CDR2 YFSETQ. V shed 0 bases and J 9 bases; nucleotides not matched to a gene: 5. The CDR3 covers 14 residues. The CDR3 spells CASSLAGGAREQFF. The DNA for the CDR3 is TGCGCCAGCAGCTTGGCGGGGGGGGCCCGTGAGCAGTTCTTC.

This chain uses TRBV11-2 with TRBJ2-5, with a possible D match to TRBD1 (6 bases). Germline lookup yields CDR1 SGHAT and CDR2 FQNNGV. V dropped 3 bases and J dropped 2 bases, with 13 bases sitting between them. The CDR3 totals 15 residues. Written as DNA, the CDR3 is TGTGCCAGCAGCTTTCGCGGACAGTTTCAAGAGACCCAGTACTTC. This gives the protein CASSFRGQFQETQYF.

The chain couples TRBV14 to TRBJ2-1; D remains unclear. The CDR3 has 14 amino acids. Trimming removed 3 bases from V and 3 bases from J, with 9 bases in between. Germline CDR1 reads SGHDN; CDR2 reads FVKESK. CDR3 region: CASSQRIGYNEQFF. CDR3 in DNA: TGTGCCAGCAGCCAGAGGATAGGCTACAATGAGCAGTTCTTC.

The chain has TRBV2 and TRBJ2-7; D is ambiguous. Germline values: CDR1 SNHLY, CDR2 FYNNEI. The CDR3 spans 13 residues. V was clipped by 4 bases and J by 0 bases, with 7 bases between them. CDR3 in DNA: TGTGCCAGCAGTGCCCCAGTCTCCTACGAGCAGTACTTC. The encoded protein is CASSAPVSYEQYF.